The 26 T cell receptor beta chains given below trace back to one sample, sequenced in a study of blood T cell repertoires in COVID-19. Data came from immunoSEQ multiplex PCR; TCRdb stores just in-frame clones and leaves some out. The sample carries 85,000 to 120,000 clones, about 70% recorded once. Sequences were obtained from peripheral blood. These receptor sequences come from a human donor with acute or convalescent COVID-19. The donor label of this sample is uncertain.

This clone was detected only a few times. V is TRBV4-1 and J is TRBJ1-5; a weak D match, TRBD1 (6 bases). The CDR3 is 15 amino acids. V was pared by 6 bases and J by 4 bases, with 16 bases between. Germline lookup yields CDR1 MGHRA and CDR2 YSYEKL. The CDR3 region is CASRQTWTENQPQHF. CDR3 DNA: TGCGCCAGCAGACAGACTTGGACAGAAAATCAGCCCCAGCATTTT.

V gene TRBV10-3 combines with J gene TRBJ1-3; D perhaps matches TRBD1 (6 bases). This CDR3 region has 15 residues. CDR1 is ENHRY and CDR2 is SYGVKD in the germline V gene. Between the trimmed V and J ends, which lost 6 bases and 0 bases, there was a span of 12 bases. Here the CDR3 DNA reads TGTGCCATCAGCGCACAGGGACGCTCTGGAAACACCATATATTTT. Its translation: CAISAQGRSGNTIYF.

The chain couples TRBV19 to TRBJ2-7; maybe TRBD2 (6 bases). This CDR3 is 13 amino acids long. V lost 1 base to trimming and J lost 8 bases, with 12 bases between them. Germline V lookup: CDR1 LNHDA, CDR2 SQIVND (reference sequence). The CDR3 reads CASSIVTREKQYF. DNA of the CDR3: TGTGCCAGTAGTATAGTAACTCGGGAGAAGCAGTACTTC.

The chain employs TRBV6-1 and TRBJ1-2; D ambiguous. The CDR3 contains 16 residues. Trimming removed 0 bases from V and 4 bases from J, with 15 bases in between. Germline lookup yields CDR1 MNHNS and CDR2 SASEGT. CDR3 nucleotide sequence: TGTGCCAGCAGTGAAGCGTGGGCAGCTTTATTCTATGGCTACACCTTC. Translated, it gives CASSEAWAALFYGYTF.

The chain couples TRBV9 to TRBJ1-2; D is unclear. From germline, CDR1 is SGDLS and CDR2 YYNGEE. Trimming removed 0 bases from V and 4 bases from J, with 25 bases in between. The CDR3 covers 19 residues. The CDR3 loop is CASSVGVSLVGRSSYGYTF. Here the CDR3 DNA reads TGTGCCAGCAGCGTAGGCGTCTCTTTAGTGGGCAGAAGTAGCTATGGCTACACCTTC. The whole variable domain, remainder taken from reference TRBV9 and TRBJ1-2, is DSGVTQTPKHLITATGQRVTLRCSPRSGDLSVYWYQQSLDQGLQFLIQYYNGEERAKGNILERFSAQQFPDLHSELNLSSLELGDSALYFCASSVGVSLVGRSSYGYTFGSGTRLTVV.

There are many counts of this clone. V gene TRBV6-4 combines with J gene TRBJ2-3; possible D gene TRBD2, 6 bases. The CDR3 consists of 15 residues. Trimming cost V 0 bases and J 1 base, with 8 bases left between them. Germline assignment: CDR1 MRHNA and CDR2 SNTAGT. The CDR3 bases are TGTGCCAGCAGTGACTCGGCTAGCGGCACAGATACGCAGTATTTT. It encodes CASSDSASGTDTQYF.

The chain links TRBV12-3 or TRBV12-4 to TRBJ2-5; TRBD2 matches at 7 bases. This CDR3 is built from 12 residues. The J segment lost 7 bases and the V segment lost 6 bases, leaving 5 bases of the junction unmatched. This CDR3 reads CASSFPGGTQYF. The CDR3 DNA sequence: TGTGCCAGCAGCTTCCCGGGGGGGACCCAGTACTTC.

This clone was observed a single time. The V and J genes are TRBV5-6 and TRBJ1-3, with a weak D call TRBD1 (5 bases). The germline V gene has CDR1 SGHDT and CDR2 YYEEEE. The CDR3 consists of 15 residues. The V and J ends lost 2 bases and 0 bases respectively, with 9 bases between them. CDR3 coding DNA: TGTGCCAGCAGCTTTCCAGGGTACTCTGGAAACACCATATATTTT. Translated, it gives CASSFPGYSGNTIYF.

This clone appeared a few times. The V call is TRBV2, the J call TRBJ2-7, with 7 nucleotides matching TRBD2. The CDR3 has 14 amino acids. Germline-derived CDR1 and CDR2 are SNHLY and FYNNEI. V was clipped by 6 bases and J by 0 bases; unmatched bases: 5. The CDR3: CASRVSGDSYEQYV. CDR3 in DNA: TGTGCCAGCAGGGTAAGCGGGGACTCCTACGAGCAGTACGTC.

The gene calls are TRBV6-5 and TRBJ2-1; 9 nucleotides align to TRBD2. The trim removed 5 bases at V and 0 bases at J, leaving 2 bases unmatched. Germline lookup yields CDR1 MNHEY and CDR2 SVGAGI. CDR3 length equals 15 residues. Written as DNA, the CDR3 is TGTGCCAGCAGTAGCGGGGGGCTCTCCTACAATGAGCAGTTCTTC. It is translated as CASSSGGLSYNEQFF.

The chain has TRBV28 and TRBJ1-1; 8 bases line up with TRBD1. V dropped 7 bases and J dropped 1; count of bases not matched to a gene: 5. The CDR3 covers 14 residues. From germline, CDR1 is MDHEN and CDR2 SYDVKM. The DNA for the CDR3 is TGTGCCAGCACTCTGACAGGGGCGAACACTGAAGCTTTCTTT. Translated, it gives CASTLTGANTEAFF.

This clone appeared a few times. The chain links TRBV5-4 to TRBJ2-1, with a possible D match to TRBD1 (5 bases). The germline CDR1 and CDR2 sequences are SGHNT and YYREEE (reference sequence). This CDR3 has 15 residues. V was clipped by 4 bases and J by 1 base, with 12 bases between them. This CDR3 is CASSETGRSYNEQFF. CDR3 in DNA: TGTGCCAGCAGCGAAACAGGCCGGTCCTACAATGAGCAGTTCTTC.

The gene calls are TRBV5-1 and TRBJ2-7; the match to TRBD1 covers 11 bases. Unmatched junction bases numbered 2, after V lost 4 bases and J lost 2 bases. The CDR3 length is 14 residues. Germline CDR1 is SGHRS and CDR2 is YFSETQ. CDR3 protein: CASSRGQGAYEQYF. DNA for the CDR3: TGCGCCAGCAGCCGGGGACAGGGGGCCTACGAGCAGTACTTC.

The V gene is TRBV9, the J gene TRBJ1-6; D is ambiguous. The CDR3 has 14 residues. The germline gives CDR1 SGDLS, CDR2 YYNGEE. V was clipped by 0 bases and J by 8 bases, with 9 bases between them. CDR3 in DNA: TGTGCCAGCAGCGTAGAGGGAGGGTATTCACCCCTCCACTTT. It is translated as CASSVEGGYSPLHF.

This clone is medium-sized within its sample. The chain has TRBV7-2 and TRBJ1-3, with 7 bases lining up with TRBD1. Trimming cost V 4 bases and J 0 bases; bases outside gene matches: 3. Germline V lookup: CDR1 SGHTA, CDR2 FQGNSA. This CDR3 has 15 residues. The CDR3 sequence is CASSSYRGSGNTIYF. CDR3 sequence (DNA): TGTGCCAGCAGCTCCTACAGGGGCTCTGGAAACACCATATATTTT.

Comments on this clone: Distinct nucleotide sequences in the sample also encode this CDR3. The J gene is TRBJ1-2, the V gene TRBV5-4, with TRBD1 identical over 8 bases. The CDR3 has 14 residues. Germline loops: CDR1 SGHNT, CDR2 YYREEE (reference sequence). With 0 bases clipped from V and 6 bases from J, the junction kept 4 bases outside the gene matches. The CDR3 region has the DNA TGTGCCAGCAGCTTGGCCAGGGGGCAAGATGGCTACACCTTC. Amino acids: CASSLARGQDGYTF.

The chain recombines TRBV19 with TRBJ1-1; 7 bases line up with TRBD1. The CDR3 runs to 16 residues. CDR1 and CDR2 (germline): LNHDA, SQIVND (reference sequence). With V trimmed by 1 base and J by 1 base, 6 bases remained unmatched. CDR3 sequence: CASSIVPGQKNTEAFF. CDR3 nucleotides: TGTGCCAGTAGTATAGTACCGGGACAGAAGAACACTGAAGCTTTCTTT.

The rearrangement uses TRBV5-1 and TRBJ2-7, with 8 nucleotides matching TRBD1. With 4 bases clipped from V and 3 bases from J, the junction kept 0 bases outside the gene matches. The germline gives CDR1 SGHRS, CDR2 YFSETQ. There are 12 residues in the CDR3. In nucleotides, the CDR3 is TGCGCCAGCAGCGGACAGGGCTACGAGCAGTACTTC. This encodes CASSGQGYEQYF.

The table lists this clone with a few counts. The rearrangement uses TRBV13 and TRBJ1-2; 9 bases fit TRBD1. Germline CDR1 is PRHDT and CDR2 is FYEKMQ (reference sequence). V shed 5 bases, J shed 2 bases, and the junction held 9 bases outside the gene matches. CDR3 size: 16 residues. Here the CDR3 DNA reads TGTGCCAGCAGCCCCTCGGGACAGGGATACAACTATGGCTACACCTTC. It translates to CASSPSGQGYNYGYTF.

V is TRBV7-8 and J is TRBJ2-1, with TRBD2 as a possible D gene (5 bases). Trimming left V 0 bases short and J 10 bases short, with 13 bases between. The CDR3 is 14 residues long. Germline V gives CDR1 SGHVS, CDR2 FQNEAQ. CDR3 in amino acids: CASSLATRAREQFF. DNA for the CDR3: TGTGCCAGCAGCTTAGCGACGAGGGCCCGGGAGCAGTTCTTC.

This clone was recorded a few times. The V and J genes are TRBV18 and TRBJ1-1, with 8 bases matching TRBD1. The trim removed 5 bases at V and 4 bases at J, leaving 9 bases unmatched. Germline V gene lookup returns CDR1 KGHSH and CDR2 LQKENI. This CDR3 region has 15 residues. The CDR3 DNA reads as TGTGCCAGCTCAGCCGCAGGGGGCTTAGGCACTGAAGCTTTCTTT. It encodes CASSAAGGLGTEAFF.

The J gene is TRBJ1-5, the V gene TRBV7-2; unclear D gene. The length of the CDR3 is 13 residues. Trimming pared 1 base from V and 7 bases from J, leaving 8 bases between. Germline values: CDR1 SGHTA, CDR2 FQGNSA. CDR3 in amino acids: CASSLDGRQPQHF. The CDR3 nucleotides are TGTGCCAGCAGCTTAGATGGGAGGCAGCCCCAGCATTTT.

Worth noting for this clone: Other DNA sequences in the same sample also yield this CDR3. This chain joins TRBV7-9 and TRBJ1-6; a possible D gene is TRBD1 (6 bases). Trimming removed 5 bases from V and 6 bases from J, with 11 bases in between. This CDR3 region has 14 residues. CDR1 and CDR2 (germline): SEHNR, FQNEAQ (reference sequence). This CDR3 is CASSRQDVNSPLHF. The CDR3, as DNA: TGTGCCAGCAGCCGACAGGACGTTAATTCACCCCTCCACTTT.

J is TRBJ2-2 and V is TRBV19; D is perhaps TRBD2 (5 bases). Looked up from germline, CDR1 is LNHDA and CDR2 is SQIVND (reference sequence). Deletions cut 7 bases from V and 6 bases from J, with 12 bases between. The CDR3 covers 13 residues. The CDR3 loop is CASTWGEPGELFF. CDR3 sequence (DNA): TGTGCCAGTACGTGGGGAGAACCCGGGGAGCTGTTTTTT.

This chain's CDR3 is CASSQTGSQHF. The CDR3 DNA follows: TGTGCCAGCAGCCAAACAGGGTCCCAGCATTTT. J is TRBJ1-5 and V is TRBV6-2 or TRBV6-3, with a weak D call TRBD1 (6 bases). Trimming stripped 6 bases from V and 11 bases from J, with 11 bases between. CDR1 MNHEY and CDR2 SVGEGT come from the germline V gene. This CDR3 region has 11 residues.

The chain links TRBV9 to TRBJ1-2, with D perhaps TRBD1 (6 bases). This CDR3 comprises 16 residues. Germline CDR1 and CDR2: SGDLS and YYNGEE. Deletions cut 0 bases from V and 4 bases from J, with 16 bases between. CDR3 nucleotide sequence: TGTGCCAGCAGCGTAGGGGGGCAGGCCCGCTCCTATGGCTACACCTTC. It yields the protein CASSVGGQARSYGYTF.